This T cell receptor beta chain was retrieved from a study of cytomegalovirus exposure and HLA in healthy donors. Overall study findings and caveats: Cytomegalovirus status was reportedly diagnosed by the classifier with high sensitivity and specificity.

Trimming removed 8 bases from V and 6 bases from J, with 16 bases in between. This CDR3 has 13 amino acids. Germline CDR1 MDHEN, CDR2 SYDVKM. With 60 Vbeta and 13 Jbeta primers, the PCR was carried out. Clones were read by immunoSEQ multiplex PCR, and TCRdb kept only the in-frame ones, dropping some. Among fewer than 300,000 clones listed, 80% were seen once. With respect to this clone: The antigen is not known.

The chain couples TRBV28 to TRBJ1-1; D is unresolved. Material: PBMCs. The TCR originated in a girl aged 2 to 10 in good health and CMV-seronegative. CDR3 DNA sequence: TGTGCCAGCGGTGGCTCCCTGGTGTCTGAAGCTTTCTTT. This gives the protein CASGGSLVSEAFF.